Detailed here is one T cell receptor (beta chain). No cognate antigen has been identified for it. Base qualities are missing; no much larger clone stands one base away. Trimming removed 0 bases from V and 8 bases from J, leaving 10 bases between the germline ends. CDR1 and CDR2, per the germline V gene (reference sequence), are GTSNPN and SVGIG. The CDR3 contains 12 residues, cysteine and phenylalanine counted. Of all the DNA, just the CDR3 is kept, 36 bases in frame from base 1. Each collaborating institution followed its own protocols to collect whole blood in K2EDTA tubes. For TCRbeta analysis, collaborators shipped samples in one of three forms: frozen whole blood, isolated PBMCs, or DNA extracted from either of those sample types. The data are from a study of blood T cell repertoires in COVID-19 (dated by TCRdb to 2020 to 2021). For context, the study as a whole: Collaborator samples came from the United States, Italy and Spain and covered acute and convalescent phases of COVID-19. Where available, HLA class I and class II types were taken from metadata supplied by the sample provider and were not determined by assay-based typing. A de-identified subject ID, COVID-19 status, age in years and sex were almost always included in the sample metadata. A freely available public database, intended as a resource for researchers studying the immune response to SARS-CoV-2, is where the repertoires were released. The samples were drawn from the first 160 participants of the ongoing ImmuneRACE study and from 1,254 subjects provided by 6 global collaborators. The dataset comprised deeply sampled blood TCRbeta repertoires from subjects exposed to, actively infected with, or recovered from COVID-19. The material from the prospective study consisted of cDNA or gDNA derived from T cells, B-cell-depleted T cells, or PBMCs. General study outcomes and caveats: The amount of clinical and demographic metadata varied by source and participant and was provided uncurated.

TCRbeta CDR3 regions were amplified from genomic DNA by means of the immunoSEQ Assay, a bias-controlled multiplex PCR. In the original analysis: The number of nucleated cells in each sample was estimated by amplification of reference gene primers within the assay. Sequence reads were collapsed and filtered to measure the absolute abundance of every unique TCRbeta CDR3 rearrangement. For each sample, productive Simpson clonality was calculated as the square root of Simpson's diversity index over productive rearrangements. TCRdb took over this immuneACCESS table, retaining in-frame rearrangements with V and J assigned. Such tables are incomplete; in checked studies, under half of the missing clones stem from an unresolved V gene, and the remainder is unexplained. V and J calls and clone size are given by that table; D and trimming were obtained from the DNA. In all, the sample holds 55,000 to 80,000 clones, and 85% to 90% of those were seen once. The top ten clones comprise roughly 9.6% of the sample.

The sequenced sample consisted of peripheral blood. In this chain, TRBV30 is recombined with TRBJ1-2; the D gene assignment is ambiguous. This receptor was obtained from an older man with acute or convalescent COVID-19. Read as DNA, the sequence is TGTGCCTGGAGTGTAGCCTCCCCAGGCTACACCTTC. It specifies CAWSVASPGYTF.